These 11 T cell receptor beta chains were sequenced from one sample in a study of neurological immune-mediated disorders. TCRdb reprocessed the 5' RACE reads via MiXCR and lists one record per CDR3 protein. This sample has 95,000 to 110,000 distinct CDR3 sequences, with 10% to 14% found just once. Noted time point: longitudinal time-point 3. The source material was PBMCs. These TCRs come from a female donor with HTLV-1-associated myelopathy (HAM/TSP).

V usage is TRBV7-8 and J usage is TRBJ2-7; perhaps TRBD1 as D (5 bases). Germline V gives CDR1 SGHVS, CDR2 FQNEAQ. The CDR3 covers 14 residues. Between the trimmed V and J ends, which lost 5 bases and 2 bases, there was a span of 13 bases. The CDR3 bases are TGTGCCAGCAGCATGGGGCCATATCCCTACGAGCAGTACTTC. Residues: CASSMGPYPYEQYF.

Many counts were recorded for this clonotype. V and J are TRBV7-2 and TRBJ2-1; D may be TRBD2 (7 bases). Trimming stripped 7 bases from V and 7 bases from J, with 20 bases between. Germline loops: CDR1 SGHTA, CDR2 FQGNSA. CDR3 length: 15 residues. CDR3 sequence (DNA): TGTGCCAGCACCGTCTTGGGGGGGGCTAGGAATGAGCAGTTCTTC. Translating it yields CASTVLGGARNEQFF.

This clonotype has more than one count but fewer than ten. J is TRBJ2-5 and V is TRBV12-3 or TRBV12-4; D unclear. The CDR3 is 13 amino acids. V was pared by 5 bases and J by 2 bases, with 9 bases between. CDR3 nucleotide sequence: TGTGCCAGCAGTGACTCAGATCAAGAGACCCAGTACTTC. The encoded protein is CASSDSDQETQYF.

For this clonotype: Since a much larger clone is just one base distant, this may be a read error. This chain connects TRBV6-2 or TRBV6-3 to TRBJ2-1; no reliable D call. The CDR3 has 15 residues. Germline V gives CDR1 MNHEY, CDR2 SVGEGT. V lost 3 bases and J lost 14, with 23 bases in between. The CDR3 bases are TGTGCCAGCAGTTATCCCATTGTGCCCGTCCAGGCGGAGTTCTTC. It is translated as CASSYPIVPVQAEFF.

This clonotype occurred many times. V is TRBV20-1 and J is TRBJ1-5, with D maybe TRBD1 (5 bases). The CDR3 spans 14 residues. The germline CDR1 and CDR2 sequences are DFQATT and SNEGSKA (reference sequence). V was shortened by 3 bases and J by 0 bases, with 9 bases between the two germline ends. As DNA, the CDR3 is TGCAGTGCTAGGAGGGACGATAGCAATCAGCCCCAGCATTTT. Translated: CSARRDDSNQPQHF.

The chain uses TRBV10-3 and TRBJ1-2, with TRBD1 matching over 8 bases. CDR3 length equals 14 residues. V shed 6 bases, J shed 4 bases, and the junction held 7 bases outside the gene matches. Germline CDR1 reads ENHRY; CDR2 reads SYGVKD. The CDR3 protein is CAISGQGFSYGYTF. The CDR3 DNA reads as TGTGCCATCAGCGGACAGGGTTTTTCCTATGGCTACACCTTC.

This clonotype was seen repeatedly, ten times or more. The genes are TRBV5-6 and TRBJ2-7, with D maybe TRBD1 (6 bases). Per the germline V gene, CDR1 is SGHDT and CDR2 is YYEEEE. Between the trimmed V and J ends, which lost 7 bases and 4 bases, there was a span of 15 bases. This CDR3 has 13 residues. DNA for the CDR3: TGTGCCAGCGAACAGGGCTCCGGGTACGAGCAGTACTTC. Its protein is CASEQGSGYEQYF.

This clonotype was seen ten or more times. CDR3 residues: CASSSQLSYEQYF. CDR3 nucleotide sequence: TGCGCCAGCAGCTCACAGCTTTCCTACGAGCAGTACTTC. The chain links TRBV5-1 to TRBJ2-7; no firm D call. CDR1 SGHRS and CDR2 YFSETQ come from the germline V gene. The CDR3 is 13 residues long. With 3 bases removed from V and 1 base from J, the gap between germline ends came to 8 bases.

This clonotype was counted only a few times. CDR3 residues: CASSLNVRLNTEAFF. The CDR3 nucleotides read TGCGCCAGCAGCTTGAACGTGAGGTTGAACACTGAAGCTTTCTTT. The rearrangement uses TRBV5-1 and TRBJ1-1; no clear D gene. The CDR3 runs 15 residues. Germline CDR1 and CDR2: SGHRS and YFSETQ. V lost 1 base, J lost 0 bases, and 10 bases lay in between.

This chain joins TRBV5-1 and TRBJ2-5; 9 positions agree with TRBD2. The CDR3 runs 15 residues. Germline loops: CDR1 SGHRS, CDR2 YFSETQ. V shed 4 bases and J 2 bases; nucleotides not matched to a gene: 6. CDR3 protein: CASSAVAGAQETQYF. The CDR3 DNA is TGCGCCAGCAGCGCCGTAGCGGGGGCACAAGAGACCCAGTACTTC.

This clonotype was counted ten times or more. The CDR3 here is CASRGTGTGKETQYF. DNA for the CDR3: TGTGCCAGCAGGGGAACCGGGACAGGGAAAGAGACCCAGTACTTC. V is TRBV28 and J is TRBJ2-5, with TRBD1 matching over 9 bases. This CDR3 is built from 15 residues. V lost 6 bases, J lost 3 bases, and 8 bases stayed unmatched. The germline V gene has CDR1 MDHEN and CDR2 SYDVKM. The whole variable domain, remainder taken from reference TRBV28 and TRBJ2-5, is DVKVTQSSRYLVKRTGEKVFLECVQDMDHENMFWYRQDPGLGLRLIYFSYDVKMKEKGDIPEGYSVSREKKERFSLILESASTNQTSMYLCASRGTGTGKETQYFGPGTRLLVL.